These 2 T cell receptor beta chains were sequenced from one sample in a study of identical twins. TCRdb re-called the 5' RACE reads with MiXCR, one entry per CDR3 protein. The repertoire holds about 240,000 distinct CDR3 sequences, with under 12% as singletons. Material for sequencing was memory T cells sorted from blood. The source is a man aged 50 to 60 in good health.

This clonotype was detected only a few times. This chain links TRBV30 with TRBJ2-3, with D possibly matching TRBD2 (5 bases). Germline CDR1 is GTSNPN and CDR2 is SVGIG (reference sequence). V gave up 4 bases and J gave up 3 bases, with 14 bases separating them. This CDR3 is built from 14 residues. The DNA for the CDR3 is TGTGCCTGGACCCGAGGACTCGGGACAGATACGCAGTATTTT. Translated, it gives CAWTRGLGTDTQYF.

This clonotype showed up many times. The chain joins TRBV20-1 to TRBJ1-1; 7 bases align to TRBD1. This CDR3 has 12 amino acids. Trimming at V came to 3 bases and at J to 4 bases, leaving 2 bases not matched to a gene. CDR1 is DFQATT and CDR2 is SNEGSKA in the germline V gene (reference sequence). CDR3 coding DNA: TGCAGTGCTAGTTCAGGGGGCACTGAAGCTTTCTTT. It is translated as CSASSGGTEAFF.